Presented here are 18 T cell receptor beta chains from one specimen sequenced in a study of blood T cells in healthy people across ages. A second about 7 to 12 cycle PCR used barcoded and J-beta primers. TCRdb re-analysed the 5' RACE reads in MiXCR, keeping a single row per CDR3 protein. The sample consists of 380,000 or so distinct CDR3 sequences, roughly half of them appearing once. The sequencing sample was made of blood. The source of these receptors is a man aged 60 to 69 in good health.

The sample holds a few counts of this clonotype. The J gene is TRBJ2-3, the V gene TRBV20-1; the D gene is possibly TRBD2 (5 bases). CDR3 length equals 12 residues. Germline values: CDR1 DFQATT, CDR2 SNEGSKA (reference sequence). V was pared by 6 bases and J by 14 bases, with 21 bases between. CDR3 sequence (DNA): TGCAGTGCCACCCGAGGGCCTGGGGTGGCGTATTTT. This translates into CSATRGPGVAYF.

The chain employs TRBV4-2 and TRBJ2-7; tentatively, D is TRBD2 (5 bases). Per germline, CDR1 LGHNA and CDR2 YNFKEQ. CDR3 length: 15 amino acids. Deletions cut 1 base from V and 2 bases from J, with 12 bases between. CDR3 nucleotide sequence: TGTGCCAGCAGCCAAGCCGGATCAGCGGCCTACGAGCAGTACTTC. Translated, it gives CASSQAGSAAYEQYF.

This clonotype was observed once. The rearrangement uses TRBV6-1 and TRBJ2-7; 7 bases agree with TRBD1. CDR1 is MNHNS and CDR2 is SASEGT in the germline V gene. The CDR3 length is 12 residues. J gave up 9 bases and V 6 bases, and 8 bases lay outside the gene matches. DNA of the CDR3: TGTGCCAGCAGGATTTCGACAGGGAGGCAGTACTTC. This sequence encodes CASRISTGRQYF.

This CDR3 reads CASSLGGQGKNIQYF. The DNA of the CDR3 is TGCGCCAGCAGCTTGGGAGGTCAGGGCAAAAACATTCAGTACTTC. The chain employs TRBV5-1 and TRBJ2-4, with D tentatively TRBD1 (5 bases). The CDR3 spans 15 residues. V dropped 0 bases and J dropped 3 bases, with 10 bases sitting between them. CDR1 SGHRS and CDR2 YFSETQ come from the germline V gene.

The rearrangement links TRBV29-1 to TRBJ2-7; 11 positions match TRBD2. The germline CDR1 and CDR2 sequences are SQVTM and ANQGSEA. This CDR3 is 15 amino acids long. Trimming cost V 5 bases and J 0 bases; bases outside gene matches: 6. The CDR3 sequence is CSVRNSGGASYEQYF. The CDR3, as DNA: TGCAGCGTTAGGAATAGCGGGGGGGCCTCCTACGAGCAGTACTTC.

This clonotype was counted at least ten times. The V call is TRBV12-3 or TRBV12-4, the J call TRBJ2-7; TRBD2 matches at 8 bases. V was pared by 4 bases and J by 2 bases, with 7 bases of the junction left unmatched. CDR3 length equals 15 residues. CDR3 residues: CASSSTRAGAYEQYF. The CDR3 coding sequence is TGTGCCAGCAGTTCAACGAGAGCGGGAGCCTACGAGCAGTACTTC.

V is TRBV9 and J is TRBJ2-1; 10 bases are a match to TRBD2. V gave up 3 bases and J gave up 5 bases; unmatched junction bases: 5. Per the germline V gene, CDR1 is SGDLS and CDR2 is YYNGEE. This CDR3 comprises 15 residues. The chain's CDR3 is CASSEGLAMNNEQFF. CDR3 coding DNA: TGTGCCAGCAGCGAGGGACTAGCGATGAACAATGAGCAGTTCTTC.

This clonotype was observed a handful of times. Since a much larger clone is just one base distant, this may be a read error. The chain has TRBV11-2 and TRBJ2-7; TRBD2 is a possible D gene (5 bases). Germline V gene lookup returns CDR1 SGHAT and CDR2 FQNNGV. The V and J ends lost 1 base and 6 bases respectively, with 7 bases between them. The CDR3 has 12 residues. CDR3 in amino acids: CASSLVGVEQYF. CDR3 DNA: TGTGCCAGCAGCTTAGTCGGGGTCGAGCAGTACTTC.

The V call is TRBV6-2 or TRBV6-3, the J call TRBJ2-7, with a weak D call TRBD2 (5 bases). Germline CDR1 reads MNHEY; CDR2 reads SVGEGT. The ends were cut back, 6 bases at V and 1 base at J, with 10 bases in the middle. This CDR3 region has 13 residues. CDR3: CASSGVSSYEQYF. The DNA of the CDR3 is TGTGCCAGCAGCGGGGTTTCATCCTACGAGCAGTACTTC.

The chain joins TRBV7-9 to TRBJ1-1; 7 bases match TRBD1. Germline-derived CDR1 and CDR2 are SEHNR and FQNEAQ (reference sequence). Trimming took 5 bases from V and 6 from J; bases not matched to a gene: 6. The CDR3 covers 13 residues. CDR3 bases: TGTGCCAGCAGCACCTACAGGGGACCTGAAGCTTTCTTT. Translation gives CASSTYRGPEAFF.

Many counts were recorded for this clonotype. This chain connects TRBV4-2 to TRBJ1-2; TRBD1 matches at 7 bases. This CDR3 is built from 16 residues. Trimming at V came to 1 base and at J to 8 bases, leaving 13 bases not matched to a gene. The germline gives CDR1 LGHNA, CDR2 YNFKEQ. The CDR3, as DNA: TGTGCCAGCAGCCAAGGAACCCAGGGGTCCAGGGGGGGCTACACCTTC. It encodes CASSQGTQGSRGGYTF.

This clonotype occurred many times. V gene TRBV10-3 combines with J gene TRBJ2-6, with TRBD1 identical over 8 bases. The CDR3 loop spans 17 amino acids. The V gene end was trimmed by 6 bases and the J gene end by 0 bases; junction bases not matched to a gene: 7. Germline-derived CDR1 and CDR2 are ENHRY and SYGVKD. The CDR3 protein is CAISPGQDVSGANVLTF. DNA for the CDR3: TGTGCCATCAGCCCGGGACAGGATGTCTCTGGGGCCAACGTCCTGACTTTC.

In its sample, this clonotype was seen a few times. This sequence joins TRBV6-2 or TRBV6-3 and TRBJ2-6, with D possibly being TRBD2 (6 bases). V gave up 8 bases and J gave up 2 bases, with 7 bases separating them. CDR3 length equals 13 residues. The germline CDR1 and CDR2 sequences are MNHEY and SVGEGT. CDR3 amino acids: CASRRAGANVLTF. As DNA, the CDR3 is TGTGCCAGCCGGAGGGCTGGGGCCAACGTCCTGACTTTC.

This clonotype was counted between two and nine times. The chain combines TRBV7-2 with TRBJ2-3; D perhaps matches TRBD2 (5 bases). This CDR3 is built from 13 residues. In germline, CDR1 is SGHTA, CDR2 FQGNSA. V lost 3 bases, J lost 5 bases, and 9 bases lay in between. The CDR3 sequence is CASSFPRGDTQYF. CDR3 bases: TGTGCCAGCAGCTTCCCCCGGGGAGATACGCAGTATTTT.

The chain is built from TRBV5-1 and TRBJ1-2, with 9 bases that match TRBD1. The CDR3 covers 15 residues. The V segment lost 0 bases and the J segment 8 bases; nucleotides outside the gene matches: 8. Germline CDR1 is SGHRS and CDR2 is YFSETQ. This chain's CDR3 is CASSLAGTGIEGYTF. Here the CDR3 DNA reads TGCGCCAGCAGCTTGGCCGGGACAGGGATTGAGGGCTACACCTTC.

The V gene is TRBV6-2 or TRBV6-3, the J gene TRBJ2-7; 11 bases are shared with TRBD2. Matching the DNA end better, TRBJ2-5 makes the J call doubtful. Germline CDR1 MNHEY, CDR2 SVGEGT. CDR3 size: 13 residues. Written as DNA, the CDR3 is TGTGCCAGCGAACTAGCGGGAGAAGAGACCCAGTACTTC. Amino acid sequence: CASELAGEETQYF.

The sample holds a few counts of this clonotype. The V gene is TRBV9, the J gene TRBJ2-3, with 9 nucleotides matching TRBD2. Germline assignment: CDR1 SGDLS and CDR2 YYNGEE. The V segment lost 4 bases and the J segment 1 base; nucleotides outside the gene matches: 4. CDR3 length equals 15 residues. The CDR3 is CASSLRLAGTDTQYF. The CDR3 DNA reads as TGTGCCAGCAGCCTCCGACTAGCGGGCACAGATACGCAGTATTTT.

This chain uses TRBV20-1 with TRBJ1-6; possible D gene TRBD1, 6 bases. CDR3 length: 15 residues. V dropped 1 base and J dropped 6 bases, with 13 bases sitting between them. Per the germline V gene, CDR1 is DFQATT and CDR2 is SNEGSKA (reference sequence). CDR3 loop: CSARVVQGVNSPLHF. Here the CDR3 DNA reads TGCAGTGCTAGAGTGGTACAGGGTGTTAATTCACCCCTCCACTTT.